A selection of T cell receptor beta chains follows, all from one sample in a study of regulatory T cells in long-lasting Graves disease. TCRdb reprocessed the multiplex PCR reads via MiXCR and lists one record per CDR3 protein. Here the sample spans 500,000 or so distinct CDR3 sequences, roughly 15% being singletons. Separately, the same data were catalogued under a study of T cells in Graves' hyperthyroidism and ophthalmopathy.

The input for sequencing was peripheral blood mononuclear cells (PBMCs), taken at new diagnosis, from a patient treated with antithyroid drugs. These receptors were collected from a woman aged 35-65 years with Graves disease. The CDR3 runs from the conserved cysteine through the conserved F or W. A D gene is named only where the DNA matches it firmly. For some rows the clone size is stated as once, few or many, or as a class when expanded; others skip it.

cdr3_aa,cdr3_nt,d_call,j_call,clone_size,v_call
CASSISVQETQYF,TGTGCCAGTAGTATTTCGGTTCAAGAGACCCAGTACTTC,-,TRBJ2-5,-,TRBV19
CASSQEEVLSGNTIYF,TGTGCCAGCAGCCAAGAGGAGGTCCTCTCTGGAAACACCATATATTTT,-,TRBJ1-3,-,TRBV4-2
CASSLGAPKATNEKLFF,TGTGCCAGCAGTTTAGGTGCCCCTAAAGCAACTAATGAAAAACTGTTTTTT,-,TRBJ1-4,once,TRBV12-3/TRBV12-4
CASSVDSRGTEAFF,TGTGCCAGCAGTGTAGACTCCAGAGGGACTGAAGCTTTCTTT,-,TRBJ1-1,-,TRBV12-3/TRBV12-4
CASRQANQPQHF,TGTGCCAGCCGACAGGCCAATCAGCCCCAGCATTTT,-,TRBJ1-5,-,TRBV6-2/TRBV6-3
CASSPGPQSTYEQYF,TGTGCCAGCTCACCGGGGCCCCAGTCCACCTACGAGCAGTACTTC,-,TRBJ2-7,many,TRBV18
CASSVGGGTYEQYF,TGTGCCAGCAGCGTAGGCGGGGGGACCTACGAGCAGTACTTC,TRBD2,TRBJ2-7,many,TRBV9
CASSFGDRETQYF,TGTGCCAGCAGCTTCGGCGATCGGGAGACCCAGTACTTC,-,TRBJ2-5,-,TRBV7-9
CASSSTDSNQPQHF,TGTGCCAGCAGTTCGACGGATAGCAATCAGCCCCAGCATTTT,-,TRBJ1-5,many,TRBV25-1
CVSSQATRGAYEQYF,TGTGTCAGCAGCCAAGCCACCCGGGGTGCCTACGAGCAGTACTTC,-,TRBJ2-7,-,TRBV3-1
CASRSLPGQGPEKLFF,TGTGCCAGCAGGTCACTCCCGGGACAGGGGCCTGAAAAACTGTTTTTT,TRBD1,TRBJ1-4,many,TRBV12-3/TRBV12-4
CASSITGWNEQFF,TGTGCCAGCAGCATAACAGGGTGGAATGAGCAGTTCTTC,-,TRBJ2-1,many,TRBV7-2
CASSWDGPYEQYF,TGTGCCAGCAGCTGGGACGGGCCCTACGAGCAGTACTTC,-,TRBJ2-7,many,TRBV6-1
CASSPFVGAMNTEAFF,TGTGCCAGCTCACCCTTTGTGGGGGCCATGAACACTGAAGCTTTCTTT,-,TRBJ1-1,-,TRBV18
CASSYGGGSPLHF,TGTGCCAGCAGTTACGGGGGGGGTTCACCCCTCCACTTT,-,TRBJ1-6,few,TRBV6-5
CSASGQQETQYF,TGCAGTGCTAGTGGGCAGCAAGAGACCCAGTACTTC,-,TRBJ2-5,-,TRBV20-1
CASIRAGGPGNTIYF,TGTGCCAGCATCCGGGCGGGGGGCCCTGGAAACACCATATATTTT,-,TRBJ1-3,few,TRBV6-1
CASSQVRGDTEAFF,TGTGCCAGCAGCCAAGTTCGGGGTGACACTGAAGCTTTCTTT,-,TRBJ1-1,-,TRBV4-2
CAISGTGYNQPQHF,TGTGCCATCAGTGGGACGGGCTACAATCAGCCCCAGCATTTT,-,TRBJ1-5,-,TRBV10-3
CASSLEFSEQFF,TGCGCCAGCAGCTTGGAATTCAGTGAGCAGTTCTTC,-,TRBJ2-1,many,TRBV5-1
CSVEGREETQYF,TGCAGCGTTGAGGGCAGGGAAGAGACCCAGTACTTC,-,TRBJ2-5,few,TRBV29-1
CASSVDLSYNEQFF,TGTGCCAGCAGCGTAGACTTATCCTACAATGAGCAGTTCTTC,-,TRBJ2-1,-,TRBV9
CASSDLAGLDEQFF,TGTGCCAGCAGTGATCTAGCAGGTCTGGATGAGCAGTTCTTC,-,TRBJ2-1,many,TRBV2
CASTPGTGPFEQFF,TGTGCCAGCACCCCCGGGACAGGGCCTTTTGAGCAGTTCTTC,TRBD1,TRBJ2-1,few,TRBV6-1
CASRRTGNEKLFF,TGTGCCAGCAGGAGGACAGGGAATGAAAAACTGTTTTTT,TRBD1,TRBJ1-4,many,TRBV12-3/TRBV12-4
CASRGREAFF,TGTGCCAGCAGAGGGAGAGAAGCTTTCTTT,-,TRBJ1-1,-,TRBV12-3/TRBV12-4
CASSLFIGPPRDQPQHF,TGTGCCAGCAGCTTGTTTATTGGTCCGCCGAGGGATCAGCCCCAGCATTTT,-,TRBJ1-5,many,TRBV5-6
CASGDEKLFF,TGTGCCAGCGGGGATGAAAAACTGTTTTTT,-,TRBJ1-4,few,TRBV7-9
CASSSYFSGGSPYEQYF,TGTGCCAGCAGCTCGTACTTTAGCGGGGGGTCCCCCTACGAGCAGTACTTC,TRBD2,TRBJ2-7,-,TRBV13
CSVESFFF,TGCAGCGTTGAGTCATTTTTCTTT,-,TRBJ1-1,few,TRBV29-1
CSVGAVQGEVSSYNEQFF,TGCAGCGTTGGGGCCGTACAGGGGGAAGTAAGCTCCTACAATGAGCAGTTCTTC,TRBD1,TRBJ2-1,-,TRBV29-1
CASSLGTRAGETQYF,TGTGCCAGCAGCTTAGGTACCAGGGCGGGGGAGACCCAGTACTTC,-,TRBJ2-5,-,TRBV7-9
CASSFRGTSGLLTYNEQFF,TGTGCCAGCAGCTTTCGTGGGACTAGCGGGTTGTTGACCTACAATGAGCAGTTCTTC,TRBD2,TRBJ2-1,many,TRBV7-2
CASSPRLAGGPRTDTQYF,TGTGCCAGCAGCCCTCGACTAGCGGGGGGCCCCCGCACAGATACGCAGTATTTT,TRBD2,TRBJ2-3,many,TRBV7-6
CASSLLAGGDPTPAGYGYTF,TGTGCCAGCAGCTTATTAGCAGGGGGGGATCCTACACCGGCGGGGTATGGCTACACCTTC,TRBD1,TRBJ1-2,few,TRBV13
CASSLDLGGGGTDTQYF,TGTGCCAGCAGCTTAGATCTCGGCGGGGGGGGCACAGATACGCAGTATTTT,TRBD2,TRBJ2-3,many,TRBV11-3
CASSLAGHYNEQFF,TGTGCCAGCAGTTTAGCGGGTCACTACAATGAGCAGTTCTTC,TRBD2,TRBJ2-1,many,TRBV5-5
CASSGYPGTEAFF,TGTGCCAGTAGCGGGTACCCCGGCACTGAAGCTTTCTTT,-,TRBJ1-1,-,TRBV19
CASSALRGKGQDLYGYTF,TGTGCCAGCAGCGCCTTAAGGGGAAAGGGACAGGACCTCTATGGCTACACCTTC,TRBD1,TRBJ1-2,few,TRBV11-2
CASSYEGSGNTIYF,TGTGCCAGCAGTTACGAAGGTTCTGGAAACACCATATATTTT,-,TRBJ1-3,many,TRBV6-9
CASSNGLSNYGYTF,TGTGCCAGCAGTAATGGGCTCTCTAACTATGGCTACACCTTC,-,TRBJ1-2,many,TRBV6-1
CASSFSGGTGELFF,TGCGCCAGCAGCTTCTCAGGGGGCACCGGGGAGCTGTTTTTT,TRBD1,TRBJ2-2,many,TRBV5-1
CASTSTGENLYNEQFF,TGCGCCAGCACCTCGACAGGGGAAAACCTATACAATGAGCAGTTCTTC,TRBD1,TRBJ2-1,many,TRBV10-2
CASSQDPRGPVYGYTF,TGTGCCAGCAGCCAAGATCCAAGGGGGCCAGTCTATGGCTACACCTTC,TRBD1,TRBJ1-2,-,TRBV3-1
CASSDNSRGTGGEKLFF,TGTGCCAGCAGTGATAATTCCAGAGGGACAGGGGGAGAAAAACTGTTTTTT,TRBD1,TRBJ1-4,-,TRBV6-1
CASSGPEGRQETQYF,TGTGCCAGCAGTGGGCCGGAGGGCAGACAAGAGACCCAGTACTTC,-,TRBJ2-5,-,TRBV28
CASSLPSGGPSYNEQFF,TGTGCCAGCAGCTTACCTAGCGGGGGGCCCTCCTACAATGAGCAGTTCTTC,TRBD2,TRBJ2-1,few,TRBV7-9
CASSYSSTGGNQPQHF,TGTGCCAGCAGTTACTCATCGACAGGGGGCAATCAGCCCCAGCATTTT,TRBD1,TRBJ1-5,few,TRBV6-5
CASSLVASTGELFF,TGTGCCAGCAGCTTAGTAGCATCCACCGGGGAGCTGTTTTTT,-,TRBJ2-2,many,TRBV7-8
CASSSRAGNPRELFF,TGTGCCAGCAGTTCTCGCGCGGGCAACCCCAGGGAGCTGTTTTTT,-,TRBJ2-2,-,TRBV6-1
CASSQDFRQIVQPQHF,TGTGCCAGCAGCCAAGATTTCCGACAGATCGTCCAGCCCCAGCATTTT,-,TRBJ1-5,few,TRBV4-2
CASSLSGGGRREQFF,TGTGCCAGCAGCTTATCCGGGGGCGGCCGACGTGAGCAGTTCTTC,-,TRBJ2-1,few,TRBV7-9
CASSGYRGWALNPGELFF,TGTGCCAGCAGCGGATACAGGGGATGGGCTTTGAACCCCGGGGAGCTGTTTTTT,TRBD1,TRBJ2-2,many,TRBV7-9
CASSLGGQGIEKLFF,TGTGCCAGCAGCTTGGGAGGACAGGGAATCGAAAAACTGTTTTTT,TRBD1,TRBJ1-4,many,TRBV5-4
CASSSAGGLTYNEQFF,TGTGCCAGCAGTTCAGCCGGGGGCCTTACCTACAATGAGCAGTTCTTC,-,TRBJ2-1,few,TRBV28